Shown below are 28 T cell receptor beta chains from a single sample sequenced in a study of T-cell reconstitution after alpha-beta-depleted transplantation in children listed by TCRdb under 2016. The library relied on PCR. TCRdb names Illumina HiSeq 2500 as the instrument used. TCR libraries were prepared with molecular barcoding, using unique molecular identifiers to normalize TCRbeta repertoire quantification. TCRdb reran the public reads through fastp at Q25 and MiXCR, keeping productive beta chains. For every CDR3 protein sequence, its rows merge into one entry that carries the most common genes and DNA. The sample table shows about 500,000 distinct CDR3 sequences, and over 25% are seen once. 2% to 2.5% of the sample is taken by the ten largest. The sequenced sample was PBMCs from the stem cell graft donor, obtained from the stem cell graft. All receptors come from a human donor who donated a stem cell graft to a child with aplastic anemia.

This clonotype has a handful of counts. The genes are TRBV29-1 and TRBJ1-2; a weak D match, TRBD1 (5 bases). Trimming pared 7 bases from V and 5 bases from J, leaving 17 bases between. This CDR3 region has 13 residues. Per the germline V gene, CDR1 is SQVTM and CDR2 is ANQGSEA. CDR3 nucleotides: TGCAGCGCCGACGGACTGGGGCAATATGGCTACACCTTC. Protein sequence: CSADGLGQYGYTF.

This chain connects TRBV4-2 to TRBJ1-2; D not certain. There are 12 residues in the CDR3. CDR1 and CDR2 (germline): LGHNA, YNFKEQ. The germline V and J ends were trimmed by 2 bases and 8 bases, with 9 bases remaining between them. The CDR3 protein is CASSQRDSGYTF. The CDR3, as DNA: TGTGCCAGCAGCCAAAGGGATTCCGGCTACACCTTC.

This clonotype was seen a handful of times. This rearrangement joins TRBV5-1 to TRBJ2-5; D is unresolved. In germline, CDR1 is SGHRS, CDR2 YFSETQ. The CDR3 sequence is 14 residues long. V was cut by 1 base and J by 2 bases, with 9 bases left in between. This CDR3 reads CASSLLATQETQYF. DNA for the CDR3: TGCGCCAGCAGCTTGTTAGCAACACAAGAGACCCAGTACTTC. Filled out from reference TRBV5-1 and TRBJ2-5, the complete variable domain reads KAGVTQTPRYLIKTRGQQVTLSCSPISGHRSVSWYQQTPGQGLQFLFEYFSETQRNKGNFPGRFSGRQFSNSRSEMNVSTLELGDSALYLCASSLLATQETQYFGPGTRLLVL.

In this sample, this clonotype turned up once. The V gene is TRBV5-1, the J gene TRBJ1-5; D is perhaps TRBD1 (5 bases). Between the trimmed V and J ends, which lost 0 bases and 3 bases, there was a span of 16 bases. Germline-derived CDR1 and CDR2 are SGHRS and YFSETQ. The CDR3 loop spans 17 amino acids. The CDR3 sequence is CASSLGFLGDPNQPQHF. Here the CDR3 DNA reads TGCGCCAGCAGCTTGGGTTTTCTGGGGGACCCCAATCAGCCCCAGCATTTT.

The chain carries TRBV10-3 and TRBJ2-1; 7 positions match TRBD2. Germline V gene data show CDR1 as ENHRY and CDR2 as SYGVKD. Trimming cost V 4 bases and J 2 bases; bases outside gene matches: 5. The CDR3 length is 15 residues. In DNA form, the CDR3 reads TGTGCCATCAGTGGACTAGCAAGCACCTACAATGAGCAGTTCTTC. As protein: CAISGLASTYNEQFF.

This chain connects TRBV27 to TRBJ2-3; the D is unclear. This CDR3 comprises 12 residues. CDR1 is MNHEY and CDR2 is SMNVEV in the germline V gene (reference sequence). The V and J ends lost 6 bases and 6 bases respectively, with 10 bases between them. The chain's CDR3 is CASSKLTDTQYF. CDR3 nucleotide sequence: TGTGCCAGCAGCAAACTCACGGATACGCAGTATTTT.

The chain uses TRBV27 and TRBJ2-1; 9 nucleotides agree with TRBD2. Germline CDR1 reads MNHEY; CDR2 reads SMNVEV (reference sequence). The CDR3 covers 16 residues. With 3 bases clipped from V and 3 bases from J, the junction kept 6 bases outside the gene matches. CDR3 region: CASSLRIAGDYNEQFF. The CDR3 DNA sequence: TGTGCCAGCAGTTTGAGGATAGCGGGAGACTACAATGAGCAGTTCTTC.

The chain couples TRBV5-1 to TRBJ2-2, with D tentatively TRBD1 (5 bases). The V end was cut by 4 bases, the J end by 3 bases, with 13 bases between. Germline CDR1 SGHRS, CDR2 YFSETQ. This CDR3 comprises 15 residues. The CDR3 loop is CASSPPDSYTGELFF. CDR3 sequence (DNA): TGCGCCAGCAGCCCTCCCGACAGTTACACCGGGGAGCTGTTTTTT.

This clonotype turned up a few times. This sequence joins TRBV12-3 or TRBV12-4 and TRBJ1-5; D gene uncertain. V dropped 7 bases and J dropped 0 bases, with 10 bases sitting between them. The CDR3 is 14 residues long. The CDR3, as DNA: TGTGCCAGCACTGAAGTATATAGCAATCAGCCCCAGCATTTT. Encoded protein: CASTEVYSNQPQHF.

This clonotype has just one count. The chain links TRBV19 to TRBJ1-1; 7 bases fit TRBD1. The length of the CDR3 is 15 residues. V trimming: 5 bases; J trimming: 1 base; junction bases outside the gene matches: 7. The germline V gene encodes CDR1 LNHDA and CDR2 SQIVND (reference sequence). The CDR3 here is CASSLPGQTNTEAFF. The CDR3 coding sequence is TGTGCCAGTAGTTTACCGGGACAGACGAACACTGAAGCTTTCTTT.

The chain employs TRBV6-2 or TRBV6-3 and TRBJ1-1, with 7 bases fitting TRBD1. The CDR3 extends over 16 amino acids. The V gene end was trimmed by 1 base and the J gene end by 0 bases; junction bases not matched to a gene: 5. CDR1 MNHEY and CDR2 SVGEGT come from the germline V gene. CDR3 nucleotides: TGTGCCAGCAGTTACTACCCACAGGGGATGAACACTGAAGCTTTCTTT. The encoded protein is CASSYYPQGMNTEAFF.

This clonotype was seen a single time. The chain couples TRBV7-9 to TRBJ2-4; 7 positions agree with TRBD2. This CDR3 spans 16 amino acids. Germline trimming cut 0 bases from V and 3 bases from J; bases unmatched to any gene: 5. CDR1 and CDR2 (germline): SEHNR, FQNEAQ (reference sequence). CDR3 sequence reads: CASSLAAERDKNIQYF. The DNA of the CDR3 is TGTGCCAGCAGCTTAGCGGCAGAGCGGGACAAAAACATTCAGTACTTC.

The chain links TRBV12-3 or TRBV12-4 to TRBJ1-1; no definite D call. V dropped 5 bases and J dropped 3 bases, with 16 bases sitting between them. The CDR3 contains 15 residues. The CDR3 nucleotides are TGTGCCAGCAGTCCGTCGACGTCGGGAGACACTGAAGCTTTCTTT. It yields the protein CASSPSTSGDTEAFF.

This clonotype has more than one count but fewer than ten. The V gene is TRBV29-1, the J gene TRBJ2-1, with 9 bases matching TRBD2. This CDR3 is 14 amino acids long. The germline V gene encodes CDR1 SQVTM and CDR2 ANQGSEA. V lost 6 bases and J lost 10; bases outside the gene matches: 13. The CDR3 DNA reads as TGCAGCGTGATAACTAGCGGGCCAGCGGGGGAGCAGTTCTTC. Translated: CSVITSGPAGEQFF.

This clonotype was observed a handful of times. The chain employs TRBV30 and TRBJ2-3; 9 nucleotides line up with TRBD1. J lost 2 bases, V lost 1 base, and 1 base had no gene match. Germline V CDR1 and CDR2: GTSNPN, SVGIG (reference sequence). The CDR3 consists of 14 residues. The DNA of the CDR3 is TGTGCCTGGAGTGACAGGGGGCACACAGATACGCAGTATTTT. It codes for CAWSDRGHTDTQYF.

CDR3 sequence: CSAAKGLALSFNEQFF. As DNA, the CDR3 is TGCAGTGCTGCTAAGGGTCTAGCGCTTAGCTTCAATGAGCAGTTCTTC. The V call is TRBV20-1, the J call TRBJ2-1; D is possibly TRBD2 (6 bases). The V end was cut by 5 bases, the J end by 6 bases, with 23 bases between. The CDR3 covers 16 residues. Germline V gene data show CDR1 as DFQATT and CDR2 as SNEGSKA (reference sequence).

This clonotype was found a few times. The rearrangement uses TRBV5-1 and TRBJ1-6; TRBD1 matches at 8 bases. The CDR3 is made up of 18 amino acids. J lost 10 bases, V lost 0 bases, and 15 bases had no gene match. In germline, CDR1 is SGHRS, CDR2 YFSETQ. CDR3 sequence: CASSLGTFSGTGWSPLHF. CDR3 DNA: TGCGCCAGCAGCTTGGGGACCTTCTCCGGGACAGGCTGGTCACCCCTCCACTTT.

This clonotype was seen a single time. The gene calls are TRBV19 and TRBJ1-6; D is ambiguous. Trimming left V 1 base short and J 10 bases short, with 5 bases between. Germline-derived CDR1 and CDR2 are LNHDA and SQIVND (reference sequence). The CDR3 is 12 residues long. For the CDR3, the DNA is TGTGCCAGTAGTATAGCTGGCTCACCCCTCCACTTT. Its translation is CASSIAGSPLHF.

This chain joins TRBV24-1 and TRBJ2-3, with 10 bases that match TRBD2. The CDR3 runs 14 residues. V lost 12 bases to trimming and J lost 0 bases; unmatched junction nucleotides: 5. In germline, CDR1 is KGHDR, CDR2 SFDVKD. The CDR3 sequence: CAVSGRLSTDTQYF. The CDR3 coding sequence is TGTGCCGTTAGCGGGAGGCTGAGCACAGATACGCAGTATTTT.

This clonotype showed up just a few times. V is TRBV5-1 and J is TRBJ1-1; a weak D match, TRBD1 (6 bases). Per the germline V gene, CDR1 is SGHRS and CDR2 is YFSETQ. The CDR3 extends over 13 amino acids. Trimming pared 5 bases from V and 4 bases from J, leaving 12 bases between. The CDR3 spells CASRLRGLTEAFF. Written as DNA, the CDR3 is TGCGCCAGCAGGCTCAGGGGTCTCACTGAAGCTTTCTTT.

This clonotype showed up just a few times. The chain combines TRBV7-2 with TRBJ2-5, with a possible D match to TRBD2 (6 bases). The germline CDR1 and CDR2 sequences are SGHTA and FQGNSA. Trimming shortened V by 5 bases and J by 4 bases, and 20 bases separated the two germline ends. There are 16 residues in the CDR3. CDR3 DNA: TGTGCCAGCAGCCTCAGAAGGACCGGGACTGGAGAGACCCAGTACTTC. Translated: CASSLRRTGTGETQYF.

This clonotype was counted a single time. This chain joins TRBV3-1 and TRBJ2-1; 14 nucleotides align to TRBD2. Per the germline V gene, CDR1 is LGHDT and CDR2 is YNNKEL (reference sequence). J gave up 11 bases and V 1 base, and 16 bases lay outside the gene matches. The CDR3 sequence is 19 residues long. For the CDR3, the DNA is TGTGCCAGCAGCCAAGGTGATTTGGGACTAGCGGGAGCAGGTAATCAGCAGTTCTTC. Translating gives CASSQGDLGLAGAGNQQFF.

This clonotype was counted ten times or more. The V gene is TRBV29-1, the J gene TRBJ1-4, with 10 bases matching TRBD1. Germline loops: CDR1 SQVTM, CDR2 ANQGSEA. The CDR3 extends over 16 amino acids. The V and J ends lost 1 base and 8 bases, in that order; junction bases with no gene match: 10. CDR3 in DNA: TGCAGCGTTGAAGGGGCCCTGGGGGGACAGGGGGAAAAACTGTTTTTT. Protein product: CSVEGALGGQGEKLFF.

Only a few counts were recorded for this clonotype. The DNA of the CDR3 is TGCGCCAGCAGCTTGGACACTACGAACACCGGGGAGCTGTTTTTT. Protein: CASSLDTTNTGELFF. The chain combines TRBV5-1 with TRBJ2-2; no definite D call. CDR1 and CDR2 from the germline V gene are SGHRS and YFSETQ. V gave up 0 bases and J gave up 0 bases, with 6 bases separating them. This CDR3 is 15 amino acids long.

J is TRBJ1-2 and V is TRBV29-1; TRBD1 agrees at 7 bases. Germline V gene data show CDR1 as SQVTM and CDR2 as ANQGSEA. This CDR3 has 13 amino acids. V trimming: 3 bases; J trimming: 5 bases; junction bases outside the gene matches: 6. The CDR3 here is CSVDKGGSYGYTF. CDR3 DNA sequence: TGCAGCGTTGACAAAGGGGGCTCTTATGGCTACACCTTC.

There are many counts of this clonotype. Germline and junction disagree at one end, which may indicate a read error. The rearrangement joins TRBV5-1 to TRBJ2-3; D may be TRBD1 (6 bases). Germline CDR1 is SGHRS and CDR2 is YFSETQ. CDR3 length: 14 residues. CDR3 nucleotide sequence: TGTGCCAGCAGCCCCGGACAGAGCACAGATACGCAGTATTTT. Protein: CASSPGQSTDTQYF. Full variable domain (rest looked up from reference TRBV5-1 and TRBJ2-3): KAGVTQTPRYLIKTRGQQVTLSCSPISGHRSVSWYQQTPGQGLQFLFEYFSETQRNKGNFPGRFSGRQFSNSRSEMNVSTLELGDSALYLCASSPGQSTDTQYFGPGTRLTVL.

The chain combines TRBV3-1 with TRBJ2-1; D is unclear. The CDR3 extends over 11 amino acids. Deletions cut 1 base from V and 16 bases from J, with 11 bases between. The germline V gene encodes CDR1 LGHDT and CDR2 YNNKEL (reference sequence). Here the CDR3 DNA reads TGTGCCAGCAGCCAAGGAGGCCGGCACTTCTTC. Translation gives CASSQGGRHFF.

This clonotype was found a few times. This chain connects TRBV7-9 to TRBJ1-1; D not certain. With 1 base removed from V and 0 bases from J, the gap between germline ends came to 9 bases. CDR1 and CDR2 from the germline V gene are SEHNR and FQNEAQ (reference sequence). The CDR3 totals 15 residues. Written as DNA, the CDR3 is TGTGCCAGCAGCTTAGGGCTGGTAGTGAACACTGAAGCTTTCTTT. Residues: CASSLGLVVNTEAFF.